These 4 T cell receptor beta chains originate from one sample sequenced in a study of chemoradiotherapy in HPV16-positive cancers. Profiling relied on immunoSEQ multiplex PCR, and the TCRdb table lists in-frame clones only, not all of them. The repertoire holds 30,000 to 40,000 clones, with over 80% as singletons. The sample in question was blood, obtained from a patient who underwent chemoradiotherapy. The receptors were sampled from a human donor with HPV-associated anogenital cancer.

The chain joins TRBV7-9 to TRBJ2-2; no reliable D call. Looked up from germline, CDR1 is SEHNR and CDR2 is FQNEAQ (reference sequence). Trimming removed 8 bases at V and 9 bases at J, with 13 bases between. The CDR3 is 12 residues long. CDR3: CASLSPQRELFF. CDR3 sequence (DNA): TGTGCCAGCCTTTCCCCCCAGCGGGAGCTGTTTTTT.

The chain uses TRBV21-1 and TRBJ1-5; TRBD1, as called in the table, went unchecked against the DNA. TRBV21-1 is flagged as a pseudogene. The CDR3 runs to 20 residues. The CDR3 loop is CASSKPLLRDRGLSNQPQHF. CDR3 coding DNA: TGTGCCAGCAGCAAACCGCTTTTGCGGGACAGGGGACTTAGCAATCAGCCCCAGCATTTT.

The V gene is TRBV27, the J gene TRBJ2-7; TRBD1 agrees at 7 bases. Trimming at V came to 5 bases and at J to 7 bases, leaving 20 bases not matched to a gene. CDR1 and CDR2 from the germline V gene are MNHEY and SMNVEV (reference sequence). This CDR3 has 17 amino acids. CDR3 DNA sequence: TGTGCCAGCAGTCTCTATATGGGGGCAGGGGGTCTTGAAGAGCAGTACTTC. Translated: CASSLYMGAGGLEEQYF.

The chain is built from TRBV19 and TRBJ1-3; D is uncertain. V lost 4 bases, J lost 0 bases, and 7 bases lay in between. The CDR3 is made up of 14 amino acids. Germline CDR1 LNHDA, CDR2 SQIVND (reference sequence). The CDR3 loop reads CASSTRASGNTIYF. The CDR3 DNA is TGTGCCAGTAGTACCCGGGCCTCTGGAAACACCATATATTTT.